Below are 22 T cell receptor beta chains sequenced from a single sample in a study of cytomegalovirus exposure and HLA in healthy donors. Vbeta (60) and Jbeta (13) primers were used in the PCR. Clones were sequenced by immunoSEQ multiplex PCR, and TCRdb holds only the in-frame ones, with some missing. The sample records 130,000 or so clones, 82% being singletons. Sequenced: PBMCs. These TCRs come from a man younger than 35 in good health and CMV-seropositive.

The J gene is TRBJ2-3, the V gene TRBV5-4; 7 nucleotides agree with TRBD2. Germline V gene data show CDR1 as SGHNT and CDR2 as YYREEE (reference sequence). This CDR3 has 15 residues. V was pared by 4 bases and J by 1 base, with 6 bases of the junction left unmatched. The CDR3 loop reads CASSHISGGTDTQYF. The CDR3 DNA reads as TGTGCCAGCAGCCATATAAGCGGGGGCACAGATACGCAGTATTTT.

This sequence joins TRBV5-1 and TRBJ1-2; TRBD1 is a possible D gene (6 bases). Germline values: CDR1 SGHRS, CDR2 YFSETQ. The CDR3 is 14 amino acids. V shed 0 bases and J shed 4 bases, with 10 bases lying between them. CDR3 in amino acids: CASSLDGRGYGYTF. CDR3 in DNA: TGCGCCAGCAGCTTGGACGGCAGGGGCTATGGCTACACCTTC.

The genes are TRBV20-1 and TRBJ1-1, with D possibly matching TRBD1 (6 bases). Trimming shortened V by 6 bases and J by 4 bases, and 9 bases separated the two germline ends. The CDR3 loop spans 11 amino acids. CDR1 DFQATT and CDR2 SNEGSKA come from the germline V gene (reference sequence). The CDR3 sequence is CSAKDSTEAFF. CDR3 coding DNA: TGCAGTGCAAAGGACAGCACTGAAGCTTTCTTT.

V is TRBV6-5 and J is TRBJ2-7, with TRBD1 as a possible D gene (6 bases). The CDR3 contains 14 residues. Germline CDR1 and CDR2: MNHEY and SVGAGI. The V and J ends lost 10 bases and 2 bases respectively, with 18 bases between them. The CDR3 reads CATARTGTPYEQYF. The CDR3 DNA reads TGTGCCACCGCGCGTACCGGGACACCCTACGAGCAGTACTTC.

V gene TRBV10-1 combines with J gene TRBJ1-1; D unclear. The CDR3 runs 13 residues. Germline CDR1 and CDR2: WNHNN and SYGVQD (reference sequence). The ends were cut back, 1 base at V and 11 bases at J, with 14 bases in the middle. The CDR3 region is CASSELSGGSAFF. Written as DNA, the CDR3 is TGCGCCAGCAGTGAGTTGTCAGGAGGATCTGCTTTCTTT.

This sequence joins TRBV19 and TRBJ1-1; TRBD1 matches at 9 bases. V was pared by 9 bases and J by 7 bases, with 6 bases of the junction left unmatched. There are 12 residues in the CDR3. CDR1 and CDR2 from the germline V gene are LNHDA and SQIVND (reference sequence). As DNA, the CDR3 is TGTGCCAGCAAACAGGGGGCGAGTGAAGCTTTCTTT. This sequence encodes CASKQGASEAFF.

The J gene is TRBJ2-1, the V gene TRBV27; 7 bases match TRBD2. CDR1 and CDR2 from the germline V gene are MNHEY and SMNVEV (reference sequence). This CDR3 comprises 16 residues. V lost 4 bases to trimming and J lost 2 bases; unmatched junction nucleotides: 8. The CDR3, as DNA: TGTGCCAGCAGTTCTCTAGCGGAGGGGCCCTACAATGAGCAGTTCTTC. Translated: CASSSLAEGPYNEQFF.

This clone showed up just once. The J gene is TRBJ1-5, the V gene TRBV28; TRBD1 is a possible D gene (6 bases). V lost 6 bases to trimming and J lost 6 bases, with 12 bases between them. The V gene's germline CDR1 is MDHEN and CDR2 SYDVKM. The CDR3 sequence is 13 residues long. The CDR3, as DNA: TGTGCCAGCAGGAGCAGGGGCACTCAGCCCCAGCATTTT. Amino acids: CASRSRGTQPQHF.

In this sample, this clone turned up a few times. The chain combines TRBV15 with TRBJ2-7; no firm D call. CDR1 and CDR2 (germline): LNHNV, YYDKDF (reference sequence). Between the trimmed V and J ends, which lost 0 bases and 3 bases, there was a span of 9 bases. The CDR3 totals 14 residues. The CDR3 is CATSREVLNYEQYF. In DNA, the CDR3 is TGTGCCACCAGCAGAGAGGTACTGAACTACGAGCAGTACTTC.

This chain joins TRBV10-3 and TRBJ1-5; weak D call: TRBD1 (6 bases). The CDR3 spans 14 residues. Trimming shortened V by 6 bases and J by 0 bases, and 9 bases separated the two germline ends. CDR1 is ENHRY and CDR2 is SYGVKD in the germline V gene. In DNA form, the CDR3 reads TGTGCCATCAGCGGACAGATTAGCAATCAGCCCCAGCATTTT. It is translated as CAISGQISNQPQHF.

A few counts support this clone. This chain connects TRBV6-1 to TRBJ2-3; TRBD1 aligns across 8 bases. The CDR3 totals 16 residues. Losses at the gene ends were 3 bases for V and 0 bases for J; bases not matched to a gene: 5. CDR1 is MNHNS, CDR2 SASEGT, per germline. The chain's CDR3 is CASSDPRTGSTDTQYF. Here the CDR3 DNA reads TGTGCCAGCAGTGATCCCCGGACAGGGAGCACAGATACGCAGTATTTT.

The gene calls are TRBV30 and TRBJ2-7; 7 bases are a match to TRBD1. From germline, CDR1 is GTSNPN and CDR2 SVGIG (reference sequence). Losses at the gene ends were 0 bases for V and 3 bases for J; bases not matched to a gene: 8. This CDR3 spans 15 amino acids. Here the CDR3 reads CAWSVGQGVFYEQYF. DNA of the CDR3: TGTGCCTGGAGTGTAGGCCAGGGGGTCTTCTACGAGCAGTACTTC. The entire variable domain, with the rest obtained from reference TRBV30 and TRBJ2-7, is as follows: SQTIHQWPATLVQPVGSPLSLECTVEGTSNPNLYWYRQAAGRGLQLLFYSVGIGQISSEVPQNLSASRPQDRQFILSSKKLLLSDSGFYLCAWSVGQGVFYEQYFGPGTRLTVT.

This clone came up once. This chain connects TRBV19 to TRBJ1-1; 12 bases agree with TRBD1. The ends lost 10 bases at V and 1 base at J; junction bases unmatched: 10. CDR1 LNHDA and CDR2 SQIVND come from the germline V gene (reference sequence). The CDR3 is 16 amino acids. In nucleotides, the CDR3 is TGTGCCACCAGGCGGGGACAGGGGGCGGCGAACACTGAAGCTTTCTTT. It codes for CATRRGQGAANTEAFF.

The V and J genes are TRBV28 and TRBJ1-5, with D hard to call. The CDR3 consists of 14 residues. The V end lost 1 base, the J end lost 3 bases, and 7 bases lay between the germline ends. Looked up from germline, CDR1 is MDHEN and CDR2 is SYDVKM. The CDR3 loop is CASSLLQINQPQHF. The CDR3 bases are TGTGCCAGCAGTTTATTACAGATCAATCAGCCCCAGCATTTT.

J is TRBJ1-1 and V is TRBV6-5; 7 positions agree with TRBD1. V was clipped by 7 bases and J by 8 bases; unmatched bases: 13. Germline loops: CDR1 MNHEY, CDR2 SVGAGI. The CDR3 contains 14 residues. The CDR3 region has the DNA TGTGCCAGCAACCAACAGGGGCTTTCTGGAGAAGCTTTCTTT. The encoded protein is CASNQQGLSGEAFF.

This chain connects TRBV27 to TRBJ1-1, with a tentative D call TRBD1 (5 bases). The CDR3 runs to 14 residues. The ends were cut back, 2 bases at V and 4 bases at J, with 11 bases in the middle. Germline V gene sequence: CDR1 MNHEY, CDR2 SMNVEV (reference sequence). CDR3 sequence reads: CASSLTPGGTEAFF. CDR3 in DNA: TGTGCCAGCAGTTTAACTCCGGGGGGCACTGAAGCTTTCTTT.

The chain combines TRBV5-1 with TRBJ1-1; unclear D gene. The V and J ends lost 0 bases and 6 bases respectively, with 9 bases between them. Looked up from germline, CDR1 is SGHRS and CDR2 is YFSETQ. The CDR3 is 13 residues long. CDR3 protein: CASSLVGGAEAFF. The CDR3 DNA follows: TGCGCCAGCAGCTTGGTGGGAGGAGCTGAAGCTTTCTTT.

V gene TRBV29-1 combines with J gene TRBJ2-2; D may be TRBD1 (6 bases). The CDR3 extends over 14 amino acids. V lost 3 bases and J lost 2, with 10 bases in between. Germline V gene data show CDR1 as SQVTM and CDR2 as ANQGSEA. CDR3 protein: CSVEVRGNTGELFF. DNA for the CDR3: TGCAGCGTTGAGGTCAGGGGCAACACCGGGGAGCTGTTTTTT.

The chain links TRBV29-1 to TRBJ2-3, with 8 positions matching TRBD2. The CDR3 sequence is 16 residues long. Germline loops: CDR1 SQVTM, CDR2 ANQGSEA. The V and J ends lost 4 bases and 5 bases, in that order; junction bases with no gene match: 14. The CDR3: CSVGGVTGGPGDTQYF. In nucleotides, the CDR3 is TGCAGCGTTGGGGGAGTAACGGGAGGGCCAGGAGATACGCAGTATTTT.

The V gene is TRBV11-3, the J gene TRBJ2-5, with D unresolved. CDR3 size: 14 residues. The ends were cut back, 4 bases at V and 0 bases at J, with 9 bases in the middle. Looked up from germline, CDR1 is SGHNT and CDR2 is YENEEA. The CDR3: CASSSRRDQETQYF. Here the CDR3 DNA reads TGTGCCAGCAGCTCCAGGCGAGACCAAGAGACCCAGTACTTC.

The chain is built from TRBV27 and TRBJ2-7, with TRBD2 identical over 10 bases. With V trimmed by 2 bases and J by 6 bases, 4 bases remained unmatched. The CDR3 covers 14 residues. The germline CDR1 and CDR2 sequences are MNHEY and SMNVEV (reference sequence). The CDR3: CASSLLAGAGEQYF. The CDR3 coding sequence is TGTGCCAGCAGTTTACTAGCGGGGGCCGGCGAGCAGTACTTC.

This clone was seen only once. This sequence joins TRBV27 and TRBJ1-2, with a possible D match to TRBD1 (6 bases). The germline V and J ends were trimmed by 6 bases and 7 bases, with 15 bases remaining between them. The CDR3 has 13 amino acids. The germline V gene encodes CDR1 MNHEY and CDR2 SMNVEV (reference sequence). The CDR3 sequence is CASSSQGQSGYTF. In nucleotides, the CDR3 is TGTGCCAGCAGCTCCCAGGGACAATCTGGCTACACCTTC.